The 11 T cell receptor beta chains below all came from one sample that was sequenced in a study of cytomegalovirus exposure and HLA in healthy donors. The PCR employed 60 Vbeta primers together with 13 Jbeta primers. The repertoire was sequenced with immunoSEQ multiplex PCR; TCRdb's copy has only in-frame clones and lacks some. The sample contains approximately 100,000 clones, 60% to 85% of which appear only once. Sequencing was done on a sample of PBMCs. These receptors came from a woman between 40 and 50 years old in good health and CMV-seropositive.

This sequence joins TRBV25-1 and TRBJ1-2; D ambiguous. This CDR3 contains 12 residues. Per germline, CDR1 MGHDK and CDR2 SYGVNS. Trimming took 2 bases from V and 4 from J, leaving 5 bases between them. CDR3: CASSEPFYGYTF. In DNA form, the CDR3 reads TGTGCCAGCAGTGAACCTTTCTATGGCTACACCTTC.

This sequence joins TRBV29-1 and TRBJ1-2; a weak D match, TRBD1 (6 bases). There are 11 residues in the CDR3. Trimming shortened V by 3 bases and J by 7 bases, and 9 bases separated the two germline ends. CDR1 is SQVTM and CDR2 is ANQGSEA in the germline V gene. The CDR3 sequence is CSVDGGGGYTF. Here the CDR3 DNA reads TGCAGCGTTGATGGGGGCGGTGGCTACACCTTC.

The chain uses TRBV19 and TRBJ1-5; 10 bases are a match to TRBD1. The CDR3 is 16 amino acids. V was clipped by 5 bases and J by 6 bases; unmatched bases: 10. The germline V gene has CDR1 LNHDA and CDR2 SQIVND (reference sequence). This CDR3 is CASSVRGTGAGQPQHF. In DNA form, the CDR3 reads TGTGCCAGTAGTGTCAGGGGGACAGGGGCCGGTCAGCCCCAGCATTTT.

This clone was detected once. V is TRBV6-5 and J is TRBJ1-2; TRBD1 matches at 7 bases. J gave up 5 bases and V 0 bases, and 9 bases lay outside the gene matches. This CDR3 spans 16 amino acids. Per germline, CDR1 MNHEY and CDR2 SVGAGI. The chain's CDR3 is CASSYSGQAPHYGYTF. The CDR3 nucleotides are TGTGCCAGCAGTTACTCCGGACAGGCTCCCCATTATGGCTACACCTTC.

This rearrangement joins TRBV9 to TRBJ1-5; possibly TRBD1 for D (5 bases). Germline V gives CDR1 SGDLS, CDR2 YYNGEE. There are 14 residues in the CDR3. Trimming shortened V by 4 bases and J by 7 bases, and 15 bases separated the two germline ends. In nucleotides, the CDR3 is TGTGCCAGCAGCTCCCACACAGGCGGCCAGCCCCAGCATTTT. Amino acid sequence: CASSSHTGGQPQHF.

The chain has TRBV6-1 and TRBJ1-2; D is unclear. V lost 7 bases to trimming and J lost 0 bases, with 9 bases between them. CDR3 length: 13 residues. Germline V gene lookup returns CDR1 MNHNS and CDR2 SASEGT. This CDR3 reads CASTKSANYGYTF. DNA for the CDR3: TGTGCCAGCACCAAATCAGCTAACTATGGCTACACCTTC.

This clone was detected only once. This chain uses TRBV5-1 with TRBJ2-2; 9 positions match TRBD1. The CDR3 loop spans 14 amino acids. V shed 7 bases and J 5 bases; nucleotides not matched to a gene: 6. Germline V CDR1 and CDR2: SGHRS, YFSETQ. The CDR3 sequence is CASGPGQGTGELFF. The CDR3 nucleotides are TGCGCCAGCGGTCCGGGACAGGGAACCGGGGAGCTGTTTTTT.

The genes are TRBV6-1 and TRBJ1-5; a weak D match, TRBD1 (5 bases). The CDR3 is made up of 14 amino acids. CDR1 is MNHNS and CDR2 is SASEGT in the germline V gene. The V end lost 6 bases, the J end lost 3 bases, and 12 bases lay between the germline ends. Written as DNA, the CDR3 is TGTGCCAGCAGGGAGGGACGGCCCAATCAGCCCCAGCATTTT. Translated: CASREGRPNQPQHF.

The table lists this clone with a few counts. The CDR3 region has the DNA TGCGCCAGCAGCCACCCAATCCAGGGGGCTTATGGCTACACCTTC. Amino acids: CASSHPIQGAYGYTF. The chain employs TRBV4-1 and TRBJ1-2, with 8 bases lining up with TRBD1. The V segment lost 3 bases and the J segment 5 bases; nucleotides outside the gene matches: 8. CDR1 is MGHRA and CDR2 is YSYEKL in the germline V gene. The CDR3 sequence is 15 residues long.

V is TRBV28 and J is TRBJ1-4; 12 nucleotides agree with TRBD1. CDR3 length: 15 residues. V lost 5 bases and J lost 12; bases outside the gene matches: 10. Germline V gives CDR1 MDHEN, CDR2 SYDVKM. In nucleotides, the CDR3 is TGTGCCAGCAGTGGGACAGGGGGCAGGGGAGCGCAACTGTTTTTT. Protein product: CASSGTGGRGAQLFF.

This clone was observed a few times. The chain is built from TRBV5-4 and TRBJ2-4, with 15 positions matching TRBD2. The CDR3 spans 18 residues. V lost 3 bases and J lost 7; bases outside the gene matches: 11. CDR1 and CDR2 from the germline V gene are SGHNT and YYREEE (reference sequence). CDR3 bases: TGTGCCAGCAGCTCCCCTTCCGGGACTAGCGGGGGGATGAACATTCAGTACTTC. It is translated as CASSSPSGTSGGMNIQYF.